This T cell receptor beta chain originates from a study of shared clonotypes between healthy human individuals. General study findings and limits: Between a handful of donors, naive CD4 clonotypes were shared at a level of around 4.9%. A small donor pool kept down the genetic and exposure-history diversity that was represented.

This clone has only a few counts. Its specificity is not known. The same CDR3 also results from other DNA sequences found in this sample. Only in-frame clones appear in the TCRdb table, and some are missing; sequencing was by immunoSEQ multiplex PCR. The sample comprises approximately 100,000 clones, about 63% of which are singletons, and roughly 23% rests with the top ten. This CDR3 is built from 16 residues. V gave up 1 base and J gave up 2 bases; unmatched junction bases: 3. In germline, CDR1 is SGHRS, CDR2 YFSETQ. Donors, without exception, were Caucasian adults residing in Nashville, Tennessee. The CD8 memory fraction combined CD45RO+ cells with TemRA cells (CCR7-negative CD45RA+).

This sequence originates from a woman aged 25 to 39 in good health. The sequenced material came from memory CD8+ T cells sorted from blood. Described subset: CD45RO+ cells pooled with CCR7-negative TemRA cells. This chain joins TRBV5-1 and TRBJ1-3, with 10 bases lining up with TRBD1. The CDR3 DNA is TGCGCCAGCAGCTTGCCCGGGACAGGGGCTGGAAACACCATATATTTT. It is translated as CASSLPGTGAGNTIYF.